This TCR beta chain was identified during a study of T cells in Graves' hyperthyroidism and ophthalmopathy. At the level of the study: Peripheral blood samples were taken at initial diagnosis, prior to any treatment.

CDR3 length: 12 amino acids. V lost 5 bases and J 3 bases, leaving 5 bases between the germline ends. Germline CDR1 is SGHRS and CDR2 is YFSETQ. Findings and caveats of the study: Through a model of 13 V-J features, ophthalmopathy was separated from stable hyperthyroidism.

Using more than 8 ml of fresh peripheral blood, PBMCs were prepared. This clonotype was picked up many times. The target antigen is unknown. Template material for amplifying TCR beta CDR3 regions consisted of RNA transcripts. In the first-round RT-PCR of the TCR CDR3, the HTBI primer set was used. TCRdb ran MiXCR on the multiplex PCR reads and lists one entry per CDR3 protein. The sample yields about 380,000 distinct CDR3 sequences, approximately 17% seen once. This receptor was taken from a man aged 18 to 29 with Graves' ophthalmopathy. The sequenced sample was blood. The chain links TRBV5-1 to TRBJ2-2, with D possibly matching TRBD2 (5 bases). This CDR3 reads CASRDYTGELFF. CDR3 nucleotides: TGCGCCAGCAGGGACTACACCGGGGAGCTGTTTTTT. The full variable domain, rest sourced from reference TRBV5-1 and TRBJ2-2, is KAGVTQTPRYLIKTRGQQVTLSCSPISGHRSVSWYQQTPGQGLQFLFEYFSETQRNKGNFPGRFSGRQFSNSRSEMNVSTLELGDSALYLCASRDYTGELFFGEGSRLTVL.